The TCR beta chain described here comes from a study of cytomegalovirus exposure and HLA in healthy donors. Study-level findings and limits: Several of the most significant clusters were apparently associated with common viral pathogens in a later analysis. There were some public TCRs occurring in many donors, but most TCR sequences were rare.

In regard to this clone: Its cognate antigen is unknown.

PCR involved 60 Vbeta and 13 Jbeta primers. Generated by immunoSEQ multiplex PCR, the TCRdb table keeps only in-frame clones and is missing some. The repertoire holds 150,000 or so clones, with around 82% as singletons. Trimming took off 4 bases at V and 2 bases at J, with 7 bases between the two ends. This CDR3 comprises 13 residues. Germline lookup yields CDR1 LNHDA and CDR2 SQIVND (reference sequence). Sequenced input: PBMCs. This chain links TRBV19 with TRBJ2-3, with TRBD2 as a possible D gene (6 bases). The sequence was obtained from a woman in her fifties or sixties in good health and CMV-seropositive. The CDR3, as DNA: TGTGCCAGTAGTAGGGGGGTCACAGATACGCAGTATTTT. Its translation is CASSRGVTDTQYF.